This record looks at one TCR beta chain sequence and its context. What this receptor recognizes is not known. No quality values exist for individual bases; no much larger clone is one base distant. The donors were healthy, HIV-negative adults who had no recently reported acute infections or vaccinations. Every donor was a Caucasian adult living in Nashville, Tennessee, USA. Magnetic negative selection was used to enrich CD4+ T cells, after which naive cells were positively selected on CD45RA and the negative fraction became the memory subset. Blood was collected by leukapheresis, and PBMCs were isolated by Ficoll-Histopaque density gradient centrifugation and then cryopreserved in liquid nitrogen vapor phase. Analytical flow cytometry was used to check the purity and quantity of every magnetically sorted T cell population. Genomic DNA was isolated from each sorted fraction and quantified by UV absorbance on a Nanodrop 2000c.

TCR CDR3 regions were amplified from genomic DNA by multiplex PCR using the deep immunoSEQ assay. For each cell subset, the extracted genomic DNA was distributed evenly across all wells of several immunoSEQ 96-well plates, and each plate served as one replicate. Each replicate PCR for sorted subsets received about 0.2 ug genomic DNA, equal to around 32,000 T cell genomes. Purified libraries were measured with a Qubit 3.0 fluorometer, size-checked on a Bioanalyzer 2100, and measured again with the KAPA Library Quantification kit. Every immunoSEQ 96-well plate was sequenced on a separate single-read 150-cycle Illumina NextSeq 550 flow cell. As for the authors' bioinformatics: Because only junctional sequences without quality scores were contained in the immunoSEQ output, filtering matching that applied to full-length reads could not be performed. Sequences were annotated with PyIR, a Python wrapper for IgBLAST v1.9, and V/J genes and CDR3 were assigned using IMGT germline references. Reads were filtered out if the reads had weak V/J assignments (E-value above 1e-6), no CDR3, stop codons, out-of-frame junctions, or ambiguous translated residues. V3J clonotypes were defined as sequences sharing an identical inferred V gene, J gene, and CDR3 amino acid sequence. Percentage overlap between repertoires was computed as shared unique clonotypes divided by the size of the smaller repertoire. Three approaches were used to assess repertoire richness: RTK rarefaction, the Chao1 estimator, and Recon v2.1 estimates of unobserved clonotypes. Generation probabilities were computed with OLGA for all TCRbeta clonotypes obtained by the gDNA method from several donors. TCRdb's version of the immuneACCESS table is confined to in-frame rearrangements and falls short of the full clone set. An unresolved V gene accounts for under half of the shortfall where checked; the remainder is of unknown origin. The V and J calls and clone size were taken over from that table, and D and trimming were inferred from the DNA. The sample data list over a million clones, and 95% to 99% of these were observed just once. Clones ranked in the top ten supply around 0.47% of the sample.

CDR1 is given as MGHDK and CDR2 as SYGVNS, both from the germline V gene. The CDR3 runs 16 amino acids, cysteine and phenylalanine included. Only the CDR3 part of the read is kept: 48 bases, read in frame from the first base. The junction shows trimming of 3 bases on V and 7 bases on J, and the gene matches do not reach 13 bases of it. The data belong to a study of shared clonotypes between healthy human individuals (dated by TCRdb to about 2020). About the full investigation: The cohort comprised a couple of women and three men aged 18 to 49 years. Leukapheresis yielded between about 0.9 and 8.9 billion PBMCs per donor. For each donor, CD4 naive and CD4 memory were each given three plates, CD8 naive was given two plates, and CD8 memory was given one plate. Libraries were prepared and TCR repertoires were sequenced by different laboratories using diverse techniques, in order to increase sequencing depth and limit assay-specific biases. Blood TCR repertoires of about 5 healthy adults were deeply sequenced to estimate repertoire size and the extent of clonotype sharing between individuals. Broader findings and caveats from the paper: Higher generation probabilities were observed for clonotypes shared by all four sorted-subset donors than for non-shared clonotypes. Because the study included a small number of donors, the genetic and exposure-history diversity represented was limited. Pairwise subsampling indicated that sequencing depth was expected to affect the degree of clonotype sharing among donors. Even with the large sequencing depth, rarefaction of the sorted-subset datasets indicated that sequencing was incomplete. Only blood was sampled, and tissue TCR repertoires likely differ from those in blood. About 5% of naive CD4, 3.5% of naive CD8, approximately 2.2% of memory CD4, and about 0.4% of memory CD8 clonotypes were shared across several donors. Naive subsets generally had larger estimated clonotype richness than memory subsets.

Recombination linked TRBV25-1 to TRBJ2-5; 8 bases in the middle match TRBD2. Material: naive CD4+ T cells sorted from blood. The cell subset or site label for this specimen denotes: CD45RA+ positively selected. This TCR was recovered from a young man in good health. The CDR3 here reads CASSELAGAPGGTQYF. In nucleotides, the sequence is TGTGCCAGCAGTGAGCTAGCGGGCGCCCCTGGGGGGACCCAGTACTTC.